Listed below are T cell receptor beta chains from one sample, sequenced in a study of cytomegalovirus exposure and HLA in healthy donors. TCRdb's copy holds only in-frame clones and misses some; the assay was immunoSEQ multiplex PCR. The data show tens of thousands of clones, more than 60% seen once. What was sequenced was PBMCs. Every receptor here comes from a middle-aged man in good health and CMV-seronegative. CDR3s include the opening cysteine and the closing phenylalanine or tryptophan. D genes are given only for firm matches. The size entry is marked missing in some rows and otherwise reads once, few, many or a size class.

CDR3 length | J gene | clone size | D gene | V gene | CDR3 DNA | CDR3 protein
16 | TRBJ2-7 | NA | TRBD2 | TRBV6-5 | TGTGCCAGCAGTTACTCTTGGCTAGCGGGGGCATACGAGCAGTACTTC | CASSYSWLAGAYEQYF
16 | TRBJ2-1 | NA | TRBD1 | TRBV7-2 | TGTGCCAGCAGCCTCCGACCGGACAGGGTCTACAATGAGCAGTTCTTC | CASSLRPDRVYNEQFF
16 | TRBJ2-5 | NA | NA | TRBV6-1 | TGTGCCAGCAGTGGTGGGGTGTGGGGGGTGGTGGAGACCCAGTACTTC | CASSGGVWGVVETQYF
17 | TRBJ2-2 | NA | TRBD1 | TRBV18 | TGTGCCAGCTCACCGCTGGGGACAGGGGGGACCACCGGGGAGCTGTTTTTT | CASSPLGTGGTTGELFF
16 | TRBJ1-2 | NA | NA | TRBV4-1 | TGCGCCAGCAGCCAAGAGAAGCGGGGTTCTAACTATGGCTACACCTTC | CASSQEKRGSNYGYTF
13 | TRBJ1-1 | few | NA | TRBV5-6 | TGTGCCAGCAGCTCTCCGGGAGGCACTGAAGCTTTCTTT | CASSSPGGTEAFF
20 | TRBJ2-5 | NA | TRBD2 | TRBV13 | TGTGCCAGCAGCTTTAGCCGGTGGACTAGCGGGAGCCGGGGGTACGAGACCCAGTACTTC | CASSFSRWTSGSRGYETQYF
14 | TRBJ2-7 | NA | TRBD1 | TRBV6-5 | TGTGCCAGCAGGAACAGGGGAGTCCTCGGCGAGCAGTACTTC | CASRNRGVLGEQYF
14 | TRBJ2-1 | NA | NA | TRBV29-1 | TGCAGCGTTGATGGGGGGAGAACCTACAATGAGCAGTTCTTC | CSVDGGRTYNEQFF
15 | TRBJ2-7 | NA | TRBD1 | TRBV6-5 | TGTGCCAGCAGTCCGGACAGGGGGTGGGCGGGAGAGCAGTACTTC | CASSPDRGWAGEQYF
14 | TRBJ2-5 | NA | NA | TRBV6-5 | TGTGCCAGCAGTTACTCGGACAGCCAAGAGACCCAGTACTTC | CASSYSDSQETQYF
14 | TRBJ1-2 | NA | TRBD1 | TRBV6-5 | TGTGCCAGCAGTTACACGACAGGGATCTATGGCTACACCTTC | CASSYTTGIYGYTF
14 | TRBJ2-1 | NA | TRBD2 | TRBV9 | TGTGCCAGCAGCGATAGCGGGGGGGCCTATAAGCAGTTCTTC | CASSDSGGAYKQFF
16 | TRBJ1-5 | NA | NA | TRBV19 | TGTGCCAGTAGTATATTGAGCGGGCAGCAAGCCGGGCCCCAGCATTTT | CASSILSGQQAGPQHF
16 | TRBJ1-1 | NA | NA | TRBV4-1 | TGCGCCAGCAGCCAAAACACCGGGACACGGAACACTGAAGCTTTCTTT | CASSQNTGTRNTEAFF
14 | TRBJ2-7 | NA | NA | TRBV6-1 | TGTGCCAGCAGGCAAGGGGTCCACTCCTACGAGCAGTACTTC | CASRQGVHSYEQYF
14 | TRBJ2-4 | NA | TRBD2 | TRBV30 | TGTGCCTGGAGCGGGAGGGGTCCCAAAAACATTCAGTACTTC | CAWSGRGPKNIQYF
14 | TRBJ1-2 | NA | TRBD1 | TRBV28 | TGTGCCAGCAGTGACGGACAGGCGGTCTATGGCTACACCTTC | CASSDGQAVYGYTF
14 | TRBJ2-7 | NA | TRBD1 | TRBV6-5 | TGTGCCAGCAGGTCCGGGACAGGGGCCTACGAGCAGTACTTC | CASRSGTGAYEQYF
14 | TRBJ1-4 | few | TRBD1 | TRBV7-9 | TGTGCCAGCAGCCTGGGGACAGGGAGGGTCCCACTCAATTTT | CASSLGTGRVPLNF
15 | TRBJ1-3 | NA | TRBD1 | TRBV6-6 | TGTGCCAGCAGTTACTCTCAAGGGGGCGCGGACACCATATATTTT | CASSYSQGGADTIYF
12 | TRBJ1-5 | NA | NA | TRBV27 | TGTGCCAGCAGTACAGGGTTGTCGCCCCAGCATTTT | CASSTGLSPQHF
15 | TRBJ1-2 | NA | TRBD1 | TRBV6-1 | TGTGCCAGCAGCCCGGGACAGGGAGATAACTATGGCTACACCTTC | CASSPGQGDNYGYTF
13 | TRBJ2-3 | NA | NA | TRBV7-3 | TGTGCCAGCAGCCGCACGGGAGCAGATACGCAGTATTTT | CASSRTGADTQYF
13 | TRBJ2-7 | NA | NA | TRBV28 | TGTGCCAGCAGTTTCCCAGGCCCCTACGAGCAGTACTTC | CASSFPGPYEQYF
12 | TRBJ1-1 | NA | NA | TRBV27 | TGTGCCAGCAGTTTCAGAGGCACTGAAGCTTTCTTT | CASSFRGTEAFF
18 | TRBJ2-5 | once | TRBD2 | TRBV9 | TGTGCCAGCAGCGTAGGCCTAGCGGACACCATGGGCCAAGAGACCCAGTACTTC | CASSVGLADTMGQETQYF
14 | TRBJ2-7 | NA | NA | TRBV5-4 | TGTGCCAGCAGCTTCGATAGGAGGGGGCACGAGCAGTACTTC | CASSFDRRGHEQYF
15 | TRBJ2-1 | NA | TRBD2 | TRBV28 | TGTGCCAGCAGAAGCCCTAGCGGAACCTTCAATGAGCAGTTCTTC | CASRSPSGTFNEQFF
11 | TRBJ2-1 | NA | TRBD1 | TRBV7-3 | TGTGCCAGCAGCCCAGGGGGCGAGCAGTTCTTC | CASSPGGEQFF
15 | TRBJ1-6 | NA | NA | TRBV7-3 | TGTGCCAGCAGCTCCTCCATGACAGGCAATTCACCCCTCCACTTT | CASSSSMTGNSPLHF
14 | TRBJ1-5 | NA | NA | TRBV10-3 | TGTGCCATCAGCTCAGGGGCCAACAATCAGCCCCAGCATTTT | CAISSGANNQPQHF
13 | TRBJ2-2 | NA | NA | TRBV7-7 | TGTGCTAGCAGCCAGGAACTTTCCGGGGAGCTGTTTTTT | CASSQELSGELFF
13 | TRBJ1-1 | medium-sized | NA | TRBV7-7 | TGTGCTAGCAGCTTAACGCTCAGCACTGAAGCTTTCTTT | CASSLTLSTEAFF
16 | TRBJ1-2 | NA | NA | TRBV28 | TGTGCCAGCAGTTCGCGGTACCAGCAGCTAAACTATGGCTACACCTTC | CASSSRYQQLNYGYTF
14 | TRBJ2-5 | NA | NA | TRBV5-4 | TGTGCCAGCAGCTTGATTCTAGACTCAAAGACCCAGTACTTC | CASSLILDSKTQYF
16 | TRBJ2-5 | NA | TRBD1 | TRBV9 | TGTGCCAGCAGCGCGGGTGGACAGGGAGGACGAGAGACCCAGTACTTC | CASSAGGQGGRETQYF
17 | TRBJ2-7 | few | TRBD2 | TRBV28 | TGTGCCAGCAGTTCCCCCTTCTCGGGAGGTGTCTACGGGGAGCAGTACTTC | CASSSPFSGGVYGEQYF
13 | TRBJ2-7 | NA | NA | TRBV19 | TGTGCCAGTAGTCAGGGTGGCCCCTACGAGCAGTACTTC | CASSQGGPYEQYF
14 | TRBJ1-6 | NA | TRBD1 | TRBV25-1 | TGTGCCAGCAGTGAGGGACAGGGCAATTCACCCCTCCACTTT | CASSEGQGNSPLHF
16 | TRBJ2-5 | NA | TRBD2 | TRBV18 | TGTGCCAGCTCACCGACTAGCGGGGGGGCCCGAGAGACCCAGTACTTC | CASSPTSGGARETQYF
16 | TRBJ1-1 | NA | TRBD1 | TRBV15 | TGTGCCACCAGCAGAGATGGGAGACAGGGGGCGGCTGAAGCTTTCTTT | CATSRDGRQGAAEAFF
14 | TRBJ2-7 | NA | TRBD1 | TRBV6-5 | TGTGCCAGCAGTTACGGCGGACAGGGATACGAGCAGTACTTC | CASSYGGQGYEQYF
17 | TRBJ2-7 | NA | TRBD2 | TRBV2 | TGTGCCAGCTTAGGACTAGCGGAGCGCGGAGGGGGAGTCGAGCAGTACTTC | CASLGLAERGGGVEQYF
16 | TRBJ1-1 | NA | TRBD1 | TRBV4-2 | TGTGCCAGCAGCCAAGGGACAGGGAGGAGGGACACTGAAGCTTTCTTT | CASSQGTGRRDTEAFF
13 | TRBJ1-5 | NA | NA | TRBV6-4 | TGTGCCAGCAGTGATCAGCGGGGAGAGCCCCAGCATTTT | CASSDQRGEPQHF
12 | TRBJ2-1 | NA | NA | TRBV5-4 | TGTGCCAGCAGCAAGAAAGGGGATGAGCAGTTCTTC | CASSKKGDEQFF
14 | TRBJ1-2 | NA | NA | TRBV10-3 | TGTGCCATCAGTGAGTCGGACTCTTACTATGGCTACACCTTC | CAISESDSYYGYTF
14 | TRBJ2-4 | NA | NA | TRBV2 | TGTGCCAGCAGTTTCGACGGGTCCAAAAACATTCAGTACTTC | CASSFDGSKNIQYF
14 | TRBJ1-2 | NA | NA | TRBV13 | TGTGCCAGCAGCTTTAGACAGGCCTTCTATGGCTACACCTTC | CASSFRQAFYGYTF
18 | TRBJ1-2 | NA | NA | TRBV4-1 | TGCGCCAGCAGCCCCCTTATAGTTCAGGGGCGGCCTAACTATGGCTACACCTTC | CASSPLIVQGRPNYGYTF
16 | TRBJ1-4 | many | NA | TRBV14 | TGTGCCAGCAGCCAAGATCTTCGGGGGGCTGGGGAAAAACTGTTTTTT | CASSQDLRGAGEKLFF
14 | TRBJ1-1 | NA | TRBD1 | TRBV7-6 | TGTGCCAGCAGCCGGGACAGCCTGAACACTGAAGCTTTCTTT | CASSRDSLNTEAFF
15 | TRBJ2-1 | NA | TRBD2 | TRBV30 | TGTGCCTGGTATAGCGGGAGGCATTCCTACAATGAGCAGTTCTTC | CAWYSGRHSYNEQFF
15 | TRBJ2-1 | NA | NA | TRBV28 | TGTGCCAGTAACTCCGAACTAACATTTGACAATGAGCAGTTCTTC | CASNSELTFDNEQFF